The next 22 T cell receptor beta chains were all read from a single sample in a study of post-analysis software for immune sequencing data. Overall study findings and caveats: Among several TRBV segments more frequent in patients than controls were TRBV5-6, TRBV5-1 and TRBV20-1.

These receptors' targets are unknown. TCR beta libraries were prepared from cDNA with unique molecular identifiers. One entry per CDR3 protein results from TCRdb running MiXCR on the PCR reads. Of hundreds of thousands of distinct CDR3 sequences in the sample, about 40% were seen once. Sequencing was done on a sample of blood. All receptors derive from a girl aged 5-17 years with multiple sclerosis.

J is TRBJ2-7 and V is TRBV12-3 or TRBV12-4; 10 positions match TRBD2. Trimming at V came to 6 bases and at J to 0 bases, leaving 8 bases not matched to a gene. The CDR3 is 16 residues long. The CDR3 sequence is CASSPGLAVISYEQYF. The CDR3 bases are TGTGCCAGCAGCCCCGGACTAGCGGTCATCTCCTACGAGCAGTACTTC.

J is TRBJ1-4 and V is TRBV25-1, with D uncertain. This CDR3 spans 12 amino acids. Per the germline V gene, CDR1 is MGHDK and CDR2 is SYGVNS. V was clipped by 2 bases and J by 5 bases, with 3 bases between them. The DNA of the CDR3 is TGTGCCAGCAGTGAACCCAATGAAAAACTGTTTTTT. Protein: CASSEPNEKLFF. The complete variable domain, with remaining parts taken from reference TRBV25-1 and TRBJ1-4, reads EADIYQTPRYLVIGTGKKITLECSQTMGHDKMYWYQQDPGMELHLIHYSYGVNSTEKGDLSSESTVSRIRTEHFPLTLESARPSHTSQYLCASSEPNEKLFFGSGTQLSVL.

Only a few counts were recorded for this clonotype. CDR3 sequence: CASSRGQADTDTQYF. The CDR3 DNA follows: TGTGCCAGCAGCCGAGGACAGGCAGACACAGATACGCAGTATTTT. This rearrangement joins TRBV4-2 to TRBJ2-3; 7 nucleotides align to TRBD1. The CDR3 length is 15 residues. The V gene end was trimmed by 4 bases and the J gene end by 2 bases; junction bases not matched to a gene: 6. Looked up from germline, CDR1 is LGHNA and CDR2 is YNFKEQ.

This clonotype was counted only a few times. The chain links TRBV10-3 to TRBJ1-6; possibly TRBD1 for D (6 bases). Per the germline V gene, CDR1 is ENHRY and CDR2 is SYGVKD. V dropped 4 bases and J dropped 3 bases, with 10 bases sitting between them. This CDR3 is built from 15 residues. The CDR3 coding sequence is TGTGCCATCAGTGCAGGGGAAGGCTATAATTCACCCCTCCACTTT. Translated, it gives CAISAGEGYNSPLHF.

In its sample, this clonotype was seen a few times. The chain links TRBV5-1 to TRBJ2-4, with TRBD1 matching 7 bases. The J call is doubtful: the DNA matches TRBJ2-7 better. Looked up from germline, CDR1 is SGHRS and CDR2 is YFSETQ. The CDR3 is 14 amino acids. The CDR3 here is CASSPQGQIYEQYF. The CDR3 DNA reads as TGCGCCAGCAGCCCCCAGGGACAGATCTACGAGCAGTACTTC.

This clonotype has just a few counts. The rearrangement joins TRBV12-3 or TRBV12-4 to TRBJ2-3, with D possibly matching TRBD2 (5 bases). V gave up 7 bases and J gave up 2 bases, with 13 bases separating them. CDR3 length: 14 residues. In nucleotides, the CDR3 is TGTGCCAGCACCGTCCAGCGGTCCACAGATACGCAGTATTTT. This codes for CASTVQRSTDTQYF.

The chain combines TRBV4-1 with TRBJ1-5; possibly TRBD1 for D (5 bases). The germline gives CDR1 MGHRA, CDR2 YSYEKL. Between the trimmed V and J ends, which lost 0 bases and 7 bases, there was a span of 10 bases. The CDR3 runs 14 residues. CDR3 nucleotide sequence: TGCGCCAGCAGCCAAGATCAACGGGGCCAGCCCCAGCATTTT. Its protein product is CASSQDQRGQPQHF.

This clonotype was seen a few times. The chain uses TRBV11-2 and TRBJ2-1; the D gene is possibly TRBD2 (6 bases). The CDR3 covers 13 residues. Trimming cost V 5 bases and J 7 bases, with 12 bases left between them. CDR1 is SGHAT, CDR2 FQNNGV, per germline. The CDR3 DNA reads TGTGCCAGCAGCCGGACTAACTCAAATGAGCAGTTCTTC. It yields the protein CASSRTNSNEQFF.

The chain recombines TRBV11-3 with TRBJ2-5; 8 bases align to TRBD2. Losses at the gene ends were 5 bases for V and 12 bases for J; bases not matched to a gene: 8. This CDR3 is 12 amino acids long. CDR1 and CDR2 from the germline V gene are SGHNT and YENEEA. CDR3 nucleotide sequence: TGTGCCAGCAGCCCCAGAGCGGGGGACAAGTACTTC. It specifies CASSPRAGDKYF.

This clonotype was seen a few times. This rearrangement joins TRBV24-1 to TRBJ2-1, with D uncertain. This CDR3 comprises 16 residues. The germline V gene encodes CDR1 KGHDR and CDR2 SFDVKD. Trimming took 1 base from V and 7 from J, leaving 16 bases between them. CDR3 amino acids: CATSDFAISAKNEQFF. The CDR3 bases are TGTGCCACCAGTGATTTTGCGATTTCGGCCAAGAATGAGCAGTTCTTC.

The V gene is TRBV20-1, the J gene TRBJ2-5; the D gene is possibly TRBD2 (7 bases). Germline CDR1 DFQATT, CDR2 SNEGSKA (reference sequence). Between the trimmed V and J ends, which lost 6 bases and 5 bases, there was a span of 19 bases. There are 14 residues in the CDR3. CDR3 protein: CSAHRRGGLETQYF. The CDR3 coding sequence is TGCAGTGCCCACCGGAGGGGGGGCCTGGAGACCCAGTACTTC.

This chain uses TRBV12-3 or TRBV12-4 with TRBJ1-1; maybe TRBD1 (6 bases). V was shortened by 3 bases and J by 4 bases, with 12 bases between the two germline ends. The CDR3 is 14 amino acids. In nucleotides, the CDR3 is TGTGCCAGCAGTTTTAACAGGGAGGGCACTGAAGCTTTCTTT. Protein sequence: CASSFNREGTEAFF.

Written as DNA, the CDR3 is TGCGCCAGCAGAGGCGCAGGGGCCGCGGCGCAGTATTTT. Translating gives CASRGAGAAAQYF. The V call is TRBV5-1, the J call TRBJ2-3; D might be TRBD1 (6 bases). The length of the CDR3 is 13 residues. Trimming took 5 bases from V and 10 from J, leaving 17 bases between them. The germline V gene has CDR1 SGHRS and CDR2 YFSETQ.

As to this clonotype: A junction boundary mismatches the germline segment, possibly from a read error. The chain links TRBV20-1 to TRBJ1-1; no clear D. The V gene's germline CDR1 is DFQATT and CDR2 SNEGSKA (reference sequence). The CDR3 is made up of 13 amino acids. The CDR3 spells CSASEGVNTEAFF. Here the CDR3 DNA reads TGCAGTGCTAGTGAAGGCGTGAATACTGAAGCTTTCTTT.

This clonotype was counted between two and nine times. The V and J genes are TRBV29-1 and TRBJ1-1; TRBD1 might be the D (6 bases). The CDR3 is 12 residues long. V lost 7 bases and J 6 bases, leaving 15 bases between the germline ends. Germline V gives CDR1 SQVTM, CDR2 ANQGSEA. Written as DNA, the CDR3 is TGCAGCGCCCTAGGGGACATACCTGAAGCTTTCTTT. This gives the protein CSALGDIPEAFF.

The rearrangement joins TRBV5-1 to TRBJ2-2, with a possible D match to TRBD1 (6 bases). CDR1 and CDR2 (germline): SGHRS, YFSETQ. CDR3 length: 16 amino acids. Deletions cut 5 bases from V and 2 bases from J, with 16 bases between. Here the CDR3 reads CASRTSGTPNTGELFF. The CDR3 bases are TGCGCCAGCAGGACTTCCGGGACACCCAACACCGGGGAGCTGTTTTTT.

The chain joins TRBV15 to TRBJ2-7, with TRBD1 matching over 7 bases. The CDR3 consists of 14 residues. Germline loops: CDR1 LNHNV, CDR2 YYDKDF (reference sequence). J was trimmed by 5 bases and V by 5 bases; bases with no gene match: 9. The CDR3 sequence: CATSLRLDRDEQYF. The DNA of the CDR3 is TGTGCCACCAGCCTACGGCTAGACAGGGACGAGCAGTACTTC.

This clonotype is a singleton in its sample. The V call is TRBV6-1, the J call TRBJ2-1; TRBD1 is a possible D gene (6 bases). The ends were cut back, 6 bases at V and 0 bases at J, with 9 bases in the middle. The CDR3 consists of 14 residues. CDR1 is MNHNS, CDR2 SASEGT, per germline. The CDR3 DNA is TGTGCCAGCAGGCTAGGGGGCTCCTACAATGAGCAGTTCTTC. This gives the protein CASRLGGSYNEQFF.

Regarding this clonotype: One end of the junction is discordant with germline, which a read error may explain. This chain joins TRBV29-1 and TRBJ1-1, with a weak D call TRBD1 (5 bases). This CDR3 is built from 13 residues. Per germline, CDR1 SQVTM and CDR2 ANQGSEA. The CDR3 DNA reads TGCAGCGTCCGGGACGTATGGAACGCTGAAGCTTTCTTT. Its translation: CSVRDVWNAEAFF.

Here the CDR3 reads CASSSPGTGSYEQYF. CDR3 coding DNA: TGTGCCAGCAGTTCCCCCGGGACAGGTTCCTACGAGCAGTACTTC. The chain combines TRBV6-5 with TRBJ2-7; TRBD1 aligns across 8 bases. This CDR3 region has 15 residues. Germline CDR1 MNHEY, CDR2 SVGAGI. Trimming cost V 4 bases and J 1 base; bases outside gene matches: 6.

The V call is TRBV5-6, the J call TRBJ1-2; 7 bases are a match to TRBD1. Losses at the gene ends were 3 bases for V and 10 bases for J; bases not matched to a gene: 3. Germline values: CDR1 SGHDT, CDR2 YYEEEE. The CDR3 totals 11 residues. The CDR3 sequence is CASSSDRVYTF. For the CDR3, the DNA is TGTGCCAGCAGCTCCGACAGGGTCTACACCTTC.

Worth noting for this clonotype: A junction boundary mismatches the germline segment, possibly from a read error. V is TRBV20-1 and J is TRBJ2-7; D not resolved. CDR1 and CDR2 from the germline V gene are DFQATT and SNEGSKA (reference sequence). CDR3 length: 14 residues. In DNA form, the CDR3 reads TGCGGTGCTAGAGATCCCACTATTATCGACGAGCAGTACTTC. Translated, it gives CGARDPTIIDEQYF.